These 12 T cell receptor beta chains were all obtained from the same sample, sequenced in a study of T-cell reconstitution after alpha-beta-depleted transplantation in children. This sample's TCRbeta library carried unique molecular identifier barcodes. Each CDR3 protein is one row after TCRdb ran MiXCR on the PCR reads. The data show approximately 270,000 distinct CDR3 sequences, 20% to 30% seen once. The sequencing used PBMCs, mostly from graft donor cells, collected 360 days after TCRalphabeta/CD19-depleted stem cell transplant. Receptor source: a female patient between 2 and 15 years old who had a stem cell transplant for congenital amegakaryocytic thrombocytopenia, so the T cells may come from the graft donor.

This clonotype was counted a few times. V is TRBV29-1 and J is TRBJ2-1; perhaps TRBD2 as D (5 bases). Trimming cost V 3 bases and J 2 bases, with 11 bases left between them. This CDR3 has 14 amino acids. The germline V gene has CDR1 SQVTM and CDR2 ANQGSEA. The CDR3, as DNA: TGCAGCGTTGAGGCGCCTAGCCCCTACAATGAGCAGTTCTTC. Its protein product is CSVEAPSPYNEQFF.

The V call is TRBV30, the J call TRBJ2-5, with 8 positions matching TRBD1. CDR1 is GTSNPN and CDR2 is SVGIG in the germline V gene (reference sequence). Trimming cost V 4 bases and J 4 bases; bases outside gene matches: 8. The length of the CDR3 is 14 residues. CDR3 residues: CAWTSGGERETQYF. CDR3 in DNA: TGTGCCTGGACTTCAGGGGGCGAAAGAGAGACCCAGTACTTC.

The chain uses TRBV20-1 and TRBJ2-3, with 13 nucleotides matching TRBD2. V lost 2 bases, J lost 5 bases, and 4 bases stayed unmatched. The CDR3 totals 15 residues. Germline CDR1 reads DFQATT; CDR2 reads SNEGSKA (reference sequence). CDR3 residues: CSARFGLAGVDTQYF. CDR3 in DNA: TGCAGTGCTAGATTCGGACTAGCGGGAGTAGATACGCAGTATTTT.

The chain uses TRBV7-9 and TRBJ2-7, with 8 bases lining up with TRBD1. The germline V gene encodes CDR1 SEHNR and CDR2 FQNEAQ (reference sequence). J lost 1 base, V lost 5 bases, and 10 bases had no gene match. This CDR3 has 16 amino acids. The CDR3 coding sequence is TGTGCCAGCAGCGGACCTAGAGACAGGGGTTCCTACGAGCAGTACTTC. It is translated as CASSGPRDRGSYEQYF.

This clonotype was detected only a few times. This chain uses TRBV7-7 with TRBJ2-3, with D tentatively TRBD2 (5 bases). Germline CDR1 SSHAT, CDR2 FNYEAQ (reference sequence). CDR3 length equals 12 residues. Trimming stripped 5 bases from V and 8 bases from J, with 11 bases between. CDR3 sequence reads: CASSPLRATQYF. The CDR3 nucleotides read TGTGCCAGCAGCCCGCTGCGGGCTACGCAGTATTTT.

There are a few counts of this clonotype. This rearrangement joins TRBV12-3 or TRBV12-4 to TRBJ1-2; 8 nucleotides agree with TRBD1. Germline trimming cut 5 bases from V and 2 bases from J; bases unmatched to any gene: 4. The CDR3 totals 14 residues. The CDR3 DNA follows: TGTGCCAGCAGTAGACAGGGGAAGAACTATGGCTACACCTTC. Protein: CASSRQGKNYGYTF.

The chain couples TRBV28 to TRBJ1-2, with D uncertain. This CDR3 is 13 amino acids long. Trimming stripped 8 bases from V and 7 bases from J, with 17 bases between. Germline V gene sequence: CDR1 MDHEN, CDR2 SYDVKM. This CDR3 reads CASRATRGSGYTF. CDR3 coding DNA: TGTGCCAGCCGAGCGACCCGGGGTAGTGGCTACACCTTC.

The V gene is TRBV20-1, the J gene TRBJ2-7; 8 nucleotides agree with TRBD1. V dropped 6 bases and J dropped 2; count of bases not matched to a gene: 3. The CDR3 totals 12 residues. CDR1 and CDR2 from the germline V gene are DFQATT and SNEGSKA (reference sequence). The CDR3 DNA reads as TGCAGTGCCTCGGACAGGGCCTACGAGCAGTACTTC. Its protein product is CSASDRAYEQYF.

This clonotype turned up a few times. J is TRBJ2-1 and V is TRBV2; 11 positions agree with TRBD1. Germline V gives CDR1 SNHLY, CDR2 FYNNEI. The CDR3 extends over 14 amino acids. Trimming removed 11 bases from V and 2 bases from J; junction bases left unmatched: 5. The CDR3 coding sequence is TGTGCCGTATGGACAGGGGGCGCCTACAATGAGCAGTTCTTC. This gives the protein CAVWTGGAYNEQFF.

CDR3 in amino acids: CASSYSPGGISGANVLTF. CDR3 sequence (DNA): TGTGCCAGCAGTTACTCGCCGGGTGGTATCTCTGGGGCCAACGTCCTGACTTTC. The chain combines TRBV6-5 with TRBJ2-6, with D unresolved. Germline V CDR1 and CDR2: MNHEY, SVGAGI. V was cut by 0 bases and J by 0 bases, with 12 bases left in between. The CDR3 extends over 18 amino acids.

This clonotype was found once. The genes are TRBV20-1 and TRBJ2-3; tentative D call: TRBD1 (5 bases). The V and J ends lost 3 bases and 2 bases respectively, with 24 bases between them. Germline-derived CDR1 and CDR2 are DFQATT and SNEGSKA (reference sequence). The CDR3 contains 18 residues. CDR3 nucleotides: TGCAGTGCTAGCCGACAGCTCGCTCGTCTACCCTTCACAGATACGCAGTATTTT. Protein: CSASRQLARLPFTDTQYF.

This clonotype was picked up a small number of times. CDR3 DNA sequence: TGTGCCAGCAGTTTCCCGGACACTTATGGCTACACCTTC. Protein sequence: CASSFPDTYGYTF. This chain connects TRBV28 to TRBJ1-2, with D possibly being TRBD1 (5 bases). This CDR3 is 13 amino acids long. The V and J ends lost 3 bases and 5 bases respectively, with 10 bases between them. Germline lookup yields CDR1 MDHEN and CDR2 SYDVKM.